A selection of T cell receptor beta chains follows, all from one sample in a study of regulatory T cells in long-lasting Graves disease. MiXCR was run by TCRdb on the multiplex PCR reads, yielding one entry per CDR3 protein. This sample has about 530,000 distinct CDR3 sequences, with 15% to 20% found just once. The sample also formed part of further work on T cells in Graves' hyperthyroidism and ophthalmopathy.

The sequencing used peripheral blood mononuclear cells (PBMCs), collected at new diagnosis, from a patient treated with antithyroid drugs. The receptors derive from a middle-aged woman with Graves disease. The CDR3 runs from the conserved cysteine through the conserved F or W. A D gene is named only where the DNA matches it firmly. Size tells how often a clone was seen (once, few, many) or the class of an expanded clone, and some rows leave it out.

v_gene: TRBV7-8
d_gene: NA
j_gene: TRBJ2-3
abundance: many
CDR3nt: TGTGCCAGCAGCTCGTTATTCACAGATACGCAGTATTTT
CDR3aa: CASSSLFTDTQYF

v_gene: TRBV5-1
d_gene: NA
j_gene: TRBJ1-5
abundance: few
CDR3nt: TGCGCCAGCAGAGGGGGAGACAATCAGCCCCAGCATTTT
CDR3aa: CASRGGDNQPQHF

v_gene: TRBV10-2
d_gene: NA
j_gene: TRBJ2-5
abundance: few
CDR3nt: TGCGCCAGCAGGCCACAGGGTACGCGAGAGACCCAGTACTTC
CDR3aa: CASRPQGTRETQYF

v_gene: TRBV5-1
d_gene: NA
j_gene: TRBJ2-7
abundance: NA
CDR3nt: TGCGCCAGCAGCTTGGGTGCGCAGGGGATTGGGGACGAGCAGTACTTC
CDR3aa: CASSLGAQGIGDEQYF

v_gene: TRBV18
d_gene: NA
j_gene: TRBJ2-7
abundance: few
CDR3nt: TGTGCCAGCTCACCACCGTCGGTCCTAAGGGAGCAGTACTTC
CDR3aa: CASSPPSVLREQYF

v_gene: TRBV18
d_gene: NA
j_gene: TRBJ1-1
abundance: NA
CDR3nt: TGTGCCAGCTCACCACCTGGGACCCCGAGAGGTACTGAAGCTTTCTTT
CDR3aa: CASSPPGTPRGTEAFF

v_gene: TRBV7-3
d_gene: TRBD1
j_gene: TRBJ1-1
abundance: many
CDR3nt: TGTGCCAGCAGCACGAACAGGGGGCGGTACACTGAAGCTTTCTTT
CDR3aa: CASSTNRGRYTEAFF

v_gene: TRBV3-1
d_gene: NA
j_gene: TRBJ1-2
abundance: many
CDR3nt: TGTGCCAGCAGCGTAGCCGGAAGTTATGGCTACACCTTC
CDR3aa: CASSVAGSYGYTF

v_gene: TRBV30
d_gene: NA
j_gene: TRBJ2-3
abundance: NA
CDR3nt: TGTGCCTGGGTGTCATGGGGCACAGATACGCAGTATTTT
CDR3aa: CAWVSWGTDTQYF

v_gene: TRBV10-2
d_gene: NA
j_gene: TRBJ1-1
abundance: few
CDR3nt: TGCGCCAGCAGTGGGGGAAATTTGAGGACTGAAGCTTTCTTT
CDR3aa: CASSGGNLRTEAFF

v_gene: TRBV5-1
d_gene: TRBD1
j_gene: TRBJ2-5
abundance: many
CDR3nt: TGCGCCAGCAGCTGGACAGGGCGCCAAGAGACCCAGTACTTC
CDR3aa: CASSWTGRQETQYF